The sample holds a few counts of the clone carrying this T cell receptor beta chain. Some clones are missing from TCRdb's copy, which holds only in-frame ones; the method was immunoSEQ multiplex PCR. The table includes 100,000 to 150,000 clones, 92% detected once. Looked up from germline, CDR1 is SGHDT and CDR2 is YYEEEE. CDR3 length: 15 amino acids. The trim removed 4 bases at V and 2 bases at J, leaving 8 bases unmatched. This sample is drawn from a study of control samples from healthy donors and cancer patients. Sequenced input: blood. This clonotype originated in a woman aged 45-60 years in good health. The V and J genes are TRBV5-6 and TRBJ2-7, with TRBD2 matching 8 bases. CDR3 DNA sequence: TGTGCCAGCAGCCCACAGCGGGGGCTCACCTACGAGCAGTACTTC. This sequence encodes CASSPQRGLTYEQYF.